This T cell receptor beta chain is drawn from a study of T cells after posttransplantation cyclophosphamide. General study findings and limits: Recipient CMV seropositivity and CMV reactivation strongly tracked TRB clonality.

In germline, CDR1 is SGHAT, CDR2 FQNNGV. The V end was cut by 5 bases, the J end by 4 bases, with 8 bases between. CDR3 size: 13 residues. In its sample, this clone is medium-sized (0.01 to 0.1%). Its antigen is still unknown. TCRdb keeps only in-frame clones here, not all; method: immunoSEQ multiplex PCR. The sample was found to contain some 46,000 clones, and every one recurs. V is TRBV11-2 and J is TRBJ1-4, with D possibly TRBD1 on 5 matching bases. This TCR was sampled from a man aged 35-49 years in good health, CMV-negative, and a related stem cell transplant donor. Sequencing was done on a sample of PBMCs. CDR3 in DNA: TGTGCCAGCAGCACGGACATTAATGAAAAACTGTTTTTT. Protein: CASSTDINEKLFF.